The T cell receptor (beta chain) under discussion was sequenced for a study of cytomegalovirus exposure and HLA in healthy donors. In the PCR, 60 Vbeta and 13 Jbeta primers were used. Some clones are missing from TCRdb's copy, which holds only in-frame ones; the method was immunoSEQ multiplex PCR. The sample has roughly 290,000 clones, about four fifths seen once. This clone was picked up a small number of times. Unrecorded immune exposure was likely among donors, who were nominally healthy when sampled. This CDR3 is built from 16 residues. Germline V gene data show CDR1 as SGHVS and CDR2 as FQNEAQ. V lost 3 bases, J lost 4 bases, and 7 bases stayed unmatched.

This sequence originates from a girl aged 2-9 years in good health and CMV-seronegative. The V call is TRBV7-8, the J call TRBJ1-3; 9 bases fit TRBD1. The sample consisted of PBMCs. In DNA form, the CDR3 reads TGTGCCAGCAGCTTCAATTACAGGGGGCTGGGAAACACCATATATTTT. It specifies CASSFNYRGLGNTIYF.